The 7 T cell receptor beta chains listed next were all sequenced from one sample in a study of T cell responses to AZD1222 COVID-19 vaccine. Clones were sequenced by immunoSEQ multiplex PCR, and TCRdb holds only the in-frame ones, with some missing. This sample yields approximately 140,000 clones, of which around 91% are seen a single time; around 5.2% belongs to the top ten. Material: peripheral blood, obtained on day 0 of AZD1222 vaccination. Source of these receptors: an adult in good health.

This clone came up once. The chain carries TRBV4-3 and TRBJ1-5; a weak D match, TRBD1 (5 bases). The V gene's germline CDR1 is LGHNA and CDR2 YSLEER. This CDR3 contains 17 residues. V gave up 2 bases and J gave up 6 bases, with 20 bases separating them. The chain's CDR3 is CASSQHTGGSKGQPQHF. The CDR3 DNA reads TGCGCCAGCAGCCAACATACGGGGGGGAGTAAGGGTCAGCCCCAGCATTTT.

This clone has only one observation. V usage is TRBV13 and J usage is TRBJ2-2; D possibly corresponds to TRBD2 (5 bases). Deletions cut 5 bases from V and 4 bases from J, with 5 bases between. Germline lookup yields CDR1 PRHDT and CDR2 FYEKMQ (reference sequence). The CDR3 consists of 12 residues. The DNA for the CDR3 is TGTGCCAGCAGCCTAGCCACCGGGGAGCTGTTTTTT. This translates into CASSLATGELFF.

The V and J genes are TRBV6-1 and TRBJ2-3; 10 bases are a match to TRBD1. The CDR3 is 14 amino acids. Germline CDR1 MNHNS, CDR2 SASEGT. Germline trimming cut 3 bases from V and 6 bases from J; bases unmatched to any gene: 3. The CDR3 DNA reads as TGTGCCAGCAGTGACCTGACAGGGGGCGATACGCAGTATTTT. Residues: CASSDLTGGDTQYF.

This clone was observed once. This specimen includes other DNA sequences encoding the same CDR3. This chain links TRBV27 with TRBJ2-5; no clear D. With 2 bases removed from V and 0 bases from J, the gap between germline ends came to 4 bases. Germline CDR1 reads MNHEY; CDR2 reads SMNVEV (reference sequence). CDR3 length: 13 amino acids. The CDR3 sequence is CASSLSYQETQYF. CDR3 bases: TGTGCCAGCAGTTTAAGCTACCAAGAGACCCAGTACTTC.

The rearrangement links TRBV10-3 to TRBJ2-3, with TRBD1 as a possible D gene (7 bases). Trimming took 0 bases from V and 3 from J, leaving 13 bases between them. Germline-derived CDR1 and CDR2 are ENHRY and SYGVKD. The CDR3 contains 16 residues. CDR3 protein: CAISESNRGGTDTQYF. CDR3 in DNA: TGTGCCATCAGTGAGTCGAACAGGGGAGGAACAGATACGCAGTATTTT.

The chain combines TRBV6-5 with TRBJ1-1; D uncertain. Trimming cost V 6 bases and J 3 bases, with 14 bases left between them. CDR1 is MNHEY, CDR2 SVGAGI, per germline. This CDR3 spans 14 amino acids. In DNA, the CDR3 is TGTGCCAGCAGCTATTCTTATTCGGACACTGAAGCTTTCTTT. It encodes CASSYSYSDTEAFF.

The rearrangement links TRBV28 to TRBJ1-2, with D tentatively TRBD1 (5 bases). The CDR3 sequence is 14 residues long. Germline CDR1 is MDHEN and CDR2 is SYDVKM. Trimming left V 3 bases short and J 1 base short, with 9 bases between. The CDR3 nucleotides are TGTGCCAGCAGTTTGGGGCGGATTAACTATGGCTACACCTTC. Its translation is CASSLGRINYGYTF.